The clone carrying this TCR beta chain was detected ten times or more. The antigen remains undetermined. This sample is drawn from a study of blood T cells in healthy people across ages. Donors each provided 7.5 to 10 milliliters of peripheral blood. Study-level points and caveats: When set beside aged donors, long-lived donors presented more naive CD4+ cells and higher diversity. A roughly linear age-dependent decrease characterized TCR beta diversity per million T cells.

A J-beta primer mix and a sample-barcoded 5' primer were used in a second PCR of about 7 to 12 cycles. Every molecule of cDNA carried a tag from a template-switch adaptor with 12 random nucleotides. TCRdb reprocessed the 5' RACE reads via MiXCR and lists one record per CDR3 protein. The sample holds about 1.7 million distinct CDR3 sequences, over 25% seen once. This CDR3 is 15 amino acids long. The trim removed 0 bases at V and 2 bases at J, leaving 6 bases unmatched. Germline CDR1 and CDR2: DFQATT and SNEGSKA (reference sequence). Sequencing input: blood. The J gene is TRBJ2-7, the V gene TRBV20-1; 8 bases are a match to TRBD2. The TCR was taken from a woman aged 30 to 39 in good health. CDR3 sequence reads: CSARDQGSGTYEQYF. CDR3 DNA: TGCAGTGCTAGAGATCAAGGTAGCGGGACCTACGAGCAGTACTTC.